This TCR beta chain was sequenced in a study of T cells after posttransplantation cyclophosphamide. This related bone marrow graft donor gave peripheral blood on the day of marrow donation. Repertoires were generated with immunoSEQ multiplex PCR, while TCRdb's copy carries only in-frame clones and drops some. Of 3,900 or so clones listed, approximately 67% are singletons. The germline V and J ends were trimmed by 2 bases and 3 bases, with 8 bases remaining between them. This CDR3 spans 13 amino acids. Germline lookup yields CDR1 SQVTM and CDR2 ANQGSEA. The sequence came from a man aged 25 to 45 in good health and a related stem cell transplant donor. V and J are TRBV29-1 and TRBJ1-3; unclear D gene. Specimen: memory CD8+ T cells sorted from blood. The CDR3 loop reads CSVEKGDGNTIYF. The DNA of the CDR3 is TGCAGCGTTGAAAAGGGAGATGGAAACACCATATATTTT.